A single sample gave rise to the 14 T cell receptor beta chains below, sequenced in a study of blood T cell repertoires in COVID-19 (dated by TCRdb to about 2020). Library preparation was by the immunoSEQ multiplex PCR assay. TCRdb re-hosts the immuneACCESS table, in-frame sequences only. Its copies lack some clones; in the studies checked, an unresolved V gene accounts for under half of them, and the cause for the rest is not known. Recorded for this sample are over 65,000 clones; around four fifths of them occurred a single time. The ten biggest clones cover 18% of the sample. The source material was peripheral blood. The receptors here all came from an elderly man with active or convalescent COVID-19.

The chain couples TRBV25-1 to TRBJ2-1, with TRBD2 matching 8 bases. The germline V gene encodes CDR1 MGHDK and CDR2 SYGVNS. V lost 5 bases and J lost 7; bases outside the gene matches: 10. The CDR3 covers 15 residues. The CDR3 DNA reads TGTGCCAGCAGTAATGTCGGGACTAGGGGGAATGAGCAGTTCTTC. Amino acids: CASSNVGTRGNEQFF. The full variable domain, completed using reference TRBV25-1 and TRBJ2-1, is EADIYQTPRYLVIGTGKKITLECSQTMGHDKMYWYQQDPGMELHLIHYSYGVNSTEKGDLSSESTVSRIRTEHFPLTLESARPSHTSQYLCASSNVGTRGNEQFFGPGTRLTVL.

This clone has a single count. The V gene is TRBV20-1, the J gene TRBJ2-3, with a possible D match to TRBD2 (5 bases). The germline V gene encodes CDR1 DFQATT and CDR2 SNEGSKA (reference sequence). V lost 3 bases and J lost 8, with 9 bases in between. The CDR3 spans 11 residues. CDR3 sequence reads: CSASRGSTQYF. CDR3 nucleotides: TGCAGTGCTAGCCGTGGGAGTACGCAGTATTTT.

The chain recombines TRBV6-5 with TRBJ1-5; no clear D. The length of the CDR3 is 12 residues. CDR1 and CDR2 from the germline V gene are MNHEY and SVGAGI. Trimming shortened V by 8 bases and J by 5 bases, and 10 bases separated the two germline ends. The CDR3 reads CASGLLDQPQHF. The CDR3 region has the DNA TGTGCCAGCGGACTCCTTGATCAGCCCCAGCATTTT.

The V call is TRBV28, the J call TRBJ1-5; 7 nucleotides match TRBD1. V trimming: 3 bases; J trimming: 6 bases; junction bases outside the gene matches: 5. The length of the CDR3 is 14 residues. Germline V gene data show CDR1 as MDHEN and CDR2 as SYDVKM. As DNA, the CDR3 is TGTGCCAGCAGTTTTCACAGGGGCAGTCAGCCCCAGCATTTT. Its translation is CASSFHRGSQPQHF.

The chain recombines TRBV21-1 with TRBJ2-5; the table's D call, TRBD2, has no DNA check behind it. TRBV21-1 corresponds to a pseudogene. CDR3 length equals 16 residues. The CDR3 nucleotides read TGTGCCAGCAGCCATATAGCGGGAGATCACGGAGAGACCCAGTACTTC. Its protein is CASSHIAGDHGETQYF.

The genes are TRBV5-1 and TRBJ1-1; no clear D gene. The V end lost 0 bases, the J end lost 0 bases, and 15 bases lay between the germline ends. Per germline, CDR1 SGHRS and CDR2 YFSETQ. CDR3 length equals 17 residues. Here the CDR3 reads CASSLDGSGSMNTEAFF. The CDR3 DNA follows: TGCGCCAGCAGCTTGGACGGCAGCGGAAGCATGAACACTGAAGCTTTCTTT.

This clone was detected once. The genes are TRBV27 and TRBJ1-6, with 9 bases fitting TRBD1. Trimming at V came to 5 bases and at J to 16 bases, leaving 12 bases not matched to a gene. Germline CDR1 and CDR2: MNHEY and SMNVEV (reference sequence). The CDR3 covers 14 residues. Here the CDR3 reads CASSLSRDRVSLHF. The CDR3 DNA sequence: TGTGCCAGCAGTCTGTCCCGGGACAGGGTATCTCTCCACTTT.

The genes are TRBV19 and TRBJ1-5, with D maybe TRBD1 (5 bases). The CDR3 length is 12 residues. The V gene's germline CDR1 is LNHDA and CDR2 SQIVND (reference sequence). V was shortened by 11 bases and J by 2 bases, with 10 bases between the two germline ends. The CDR3 region has the DNA TGTGCCGTGGGGCAGCGCAATCAGCCCCAGCATTTT. Amino acid sequence: CAVGQRNQPQHF.

The chain combines TRBV6-5 with TRBJ2-7; maybe TRBD1 (6 bases). The V end was cut by 9 bases, the J end by 1 base, with 13 bases between. Germline assignment: CDR1 MNHEY and CDR2 SVGAGI. The CDR3 spans 13 residues. DNA of the CDR3: TGTGCCAGAATTGGTACAGGGTCCTACGAGCAGTACGTC. Protein: CARIGTGSYEQYV.

The chain joins TRBV3-1 (or the pseudogene TRBV3-2) to TRBJ2-1, with a possible D match to TRBD1 (5 bases). The CDR3 runs to 13 residues. V lost 6 bases and J lost 2, with 8 bases in between. The germline CDR1 and CDR2 sequences are LGHDT and YNNKEL (reference sequence). The CDR3 DNA reads TGTGCCAGCAGACAGGACACCTACAATGAGCAGTTCTTC. It codes for CASRQDTYNEQFF.

The chain carries TRBV5-1 and TRBJ2-2; no clear D gene. Per germline, CDR1 SGHRS and CDR2 YFSETQ. There are 15 residues in the CDR3. The germline V and J ends were trimmed by 0 bases and 4 bases, with 10 bases remaining between them. The CDR3 loop reads CASSLESLTTGELFF. The CDR3 nucleotides read TGCGCCAGCAGCTTGGAATCCCTAACCACCGGGGAGCTGTTTTTT.

The chain is built from TRBV30 and TRBJ1-4, with TRBD1 identical over 9 bases. CDR1 and CDR2 from the germline V gene are GTSNPN and SVGIG (reference sequence). The CDR3 totals 15 residues. J lost 6 bases, V lost 3 bases, and 8 bases had no gene match. CDR3 protein: CAWSLLTGGHEKLFF. The CDR3 DNA reads TGTGCCTGGAGCCTTTTGACAGGGGGACATGAAAAACTGTTTTTT.

V gene TRBV5-1 combines with J gene TRBJ2-5, with 9 nucleotides matching TRBD1. The junction had 14 bases not matched to a gene; V was cut back by 3 bases and J by 5 bases. The CDR3 extends over 17 amino acids. The germline CDR1 and CDR2 sequences are SGHRS and YFSETQ. CDR3 in amino acids: CASSSGGQGKGIETQYF. The CDR3 region has the DNA TGCGCCAGCAGCTCGGGCGGACAGGGGAAGGGAATTGAGACCCAGTACTTC. Together with reference TRBV5-1 and TRBJ2-5, the CDR3 gives the full variable domain: KAGVTQTPRYLIKTRGQQVTLSCSPISGHRSVSWYQQTPGQGLQFLFEYFSETQRNKGNFPGRFSGRQFSNSRSEMNVSTLELGDSALYLCASSSGGQGKGIETQYFGPGTRLLVL.

On this clone itself: Its ends do not fully match the called genes, so a read error is possible. V gene TRBV25-1 combines with J gene TRBJ2-3; D is unclear. The V gene's germline CDR1 is MGHDK and CDR2 SYGVNS. This CDR3 region has 14 residues. As DNA, the CDR3 is TGTGCCACCAGTCCGGGTCCCGGCCCCGATACGCAGTATTTT. Translated, it gives CATSPGPGPDTQYF.